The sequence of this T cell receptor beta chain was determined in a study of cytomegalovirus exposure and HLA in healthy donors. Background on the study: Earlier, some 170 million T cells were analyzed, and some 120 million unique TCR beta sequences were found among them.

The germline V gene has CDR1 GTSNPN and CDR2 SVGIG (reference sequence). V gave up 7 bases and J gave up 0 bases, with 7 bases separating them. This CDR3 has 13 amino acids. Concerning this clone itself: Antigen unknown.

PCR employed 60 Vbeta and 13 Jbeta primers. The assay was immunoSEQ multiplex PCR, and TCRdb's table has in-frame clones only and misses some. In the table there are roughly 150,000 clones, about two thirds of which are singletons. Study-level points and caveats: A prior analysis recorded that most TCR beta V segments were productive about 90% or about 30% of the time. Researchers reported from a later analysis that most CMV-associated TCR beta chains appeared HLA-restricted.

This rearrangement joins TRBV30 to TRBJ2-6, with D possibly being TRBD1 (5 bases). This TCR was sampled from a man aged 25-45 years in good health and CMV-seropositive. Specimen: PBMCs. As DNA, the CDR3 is TGTGCCTTCAGGGTCTCTGGGGCCAACGTCCTGACTTTC. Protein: CAFRVSGANVLTF.